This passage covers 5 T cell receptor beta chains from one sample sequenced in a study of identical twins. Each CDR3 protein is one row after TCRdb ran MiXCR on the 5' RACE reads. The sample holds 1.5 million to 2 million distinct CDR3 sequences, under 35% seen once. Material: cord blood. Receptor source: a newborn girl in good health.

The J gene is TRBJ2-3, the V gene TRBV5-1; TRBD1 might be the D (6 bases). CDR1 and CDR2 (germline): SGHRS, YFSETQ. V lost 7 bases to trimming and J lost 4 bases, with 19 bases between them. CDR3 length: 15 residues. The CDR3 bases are TGCGCCAGCCGATCAGTAGGGGGTCCCGCAGATACGCAGTATTTT. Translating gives CASRSVGGPADTQYF.

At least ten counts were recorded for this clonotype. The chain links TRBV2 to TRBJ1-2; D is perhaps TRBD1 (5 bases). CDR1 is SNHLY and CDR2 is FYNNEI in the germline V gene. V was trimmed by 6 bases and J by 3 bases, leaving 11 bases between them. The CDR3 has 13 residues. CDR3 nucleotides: TGTGCCAGCAGCGAGGGGCAAGACTATGGCTACACCTTC. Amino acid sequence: CASSEGQDYGYTF.

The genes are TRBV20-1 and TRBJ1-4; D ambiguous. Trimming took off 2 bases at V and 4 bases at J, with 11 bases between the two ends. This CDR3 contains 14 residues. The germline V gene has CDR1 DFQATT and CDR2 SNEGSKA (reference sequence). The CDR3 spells CSARSLAGNEKLFF. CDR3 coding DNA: TGCAGTGCTAGAAGTTTGGCGGGTAATGAAAAACTGTTTTTT.

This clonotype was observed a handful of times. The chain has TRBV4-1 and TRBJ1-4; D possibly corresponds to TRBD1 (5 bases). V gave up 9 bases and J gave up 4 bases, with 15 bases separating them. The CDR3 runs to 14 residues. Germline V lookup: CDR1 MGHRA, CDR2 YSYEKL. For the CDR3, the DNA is TGCGCCAGTATGCCGACAGCGTTTAATGAAAAACTGTTTTTT. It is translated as CASMPTAFNEKLFF.

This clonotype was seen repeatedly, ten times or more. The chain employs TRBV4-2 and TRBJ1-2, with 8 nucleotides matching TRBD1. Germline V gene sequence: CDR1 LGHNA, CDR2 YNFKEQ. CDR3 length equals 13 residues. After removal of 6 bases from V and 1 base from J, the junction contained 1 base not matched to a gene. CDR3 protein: CASRDRVNYGYTF. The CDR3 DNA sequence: TGTGCCAGCAGGGACAGGGTTAACTATGGCTACACCTTC.